The clone carrying this T cell receptor beta chain has a handful of counts. Its matching antigen is unknown. CDR3 length: 14 residues. V trimming: 5 bases; J trimming: 9 bases; junction bases outside the gene matches: 8. Germline V gene sequence: CDR1 SGHVS, CDR2 FQNEAQ. The data originate from a study of long-term antiretroviral therapy in people with HIV. The assay used was immunoSEQ (version v3.0), run at survey level. Profiled with immunoSEQ multiplex PCR; TCRdb holds only in-frame clones, not every one. The profile shows some 29,000 clones, 95% to 98% of them singletons. For each donor, at least one pre-ART and at least two post-ART PBMC samples were available. Overall study findings and caveats: Spans of CDR3 length were tighter for HIV repertoires than for controls. Pre-ART expanded TRB clones stayed dominant throughout, though often decreasing after ART.

Sequencing used unsorted PBMCs, obtained 7.6 years after starting antiretroviral therapy. The chain joins TRBV7-8 to TRBJ2-1; 9 nucleotides match TRBD2. This receptor was obtained from a man younger than 40 with HIV. CDR3 sequence: CASSRTSDWGEQFF. DNA for the CDR3: TGTGCCAGCAGCAGGACTAGCGATTGGGGTGAGCAGTTCTTC. Combining the CDR3 with reference TRBV7-8 and TRBJ2-1 gives the whole variable domain GAGVSQSPRYKVAKRGQDVALRCDPISGHVSLFWYQQALGQGPEFLTYFQNEAQLDKSGLPSDRFFAERPEGSVSTLKIQRTQQEDSAVYLCASSRTSDWGEQFFGPGTRLTVL.